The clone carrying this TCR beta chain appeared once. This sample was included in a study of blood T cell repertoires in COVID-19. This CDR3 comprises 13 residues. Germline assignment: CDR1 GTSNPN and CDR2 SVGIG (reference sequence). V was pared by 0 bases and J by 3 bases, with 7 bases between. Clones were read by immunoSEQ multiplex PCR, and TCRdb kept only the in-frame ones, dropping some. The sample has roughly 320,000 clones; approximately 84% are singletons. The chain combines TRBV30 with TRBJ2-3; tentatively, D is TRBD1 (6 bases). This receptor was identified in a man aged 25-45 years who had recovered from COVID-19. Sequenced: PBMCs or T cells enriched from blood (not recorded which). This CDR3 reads CAWSVTGTDTQYF. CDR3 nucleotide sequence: TGTGCCTGGAGTGTAACAGGGACAGATACGCAGTATTTT.